The next 19 T cell receptor beta chains were all read from a single sample in a study of OX40 agonist ivuxolimab in advanced cancers. The repertoire was sequenced with immunoSEQ multiplex PCR; TCRdb's copy has only in-frame clones and lacks some. Among approximately 65,000 clones listed, roughly 84% were seen once. The specimen comprised CD4+ or CD8+ T cells sorted from blood, sampled in a trial of the OX40 agonist ivuxolimab. The source of these receptors is an adult with an advanced solid tumor such as melanoma, head and neck, liver or kidney cancer.

About this clone: At one end the junction does not follow the germline gene, possibly because of a read error. The gene calls are TRBV7-7 and TRBJ2-1, with D perhaps assigned TRBD1 or TRBD2 (6 bases each). Germline CDR1 SSHAT, CDR2 FNYEAQ (reference sequence). The CDR3 covers 13 residues. CDR3 nucleotide sequence: TGTGCTAGCAGCTCGAATAGGGGGGATGAGCAGTTCTTC. It translates to CASSSNRGDEQFF.

The chain couples TRBV4-2 to TRBJ1-2; D gene uncertain. The CDR3 extends over 16 amino acids. V was clipped by 0 bases and J by 6 bases, with 17 bases between them. In germline, CDR1 is LGHNA, CDR2 YNFKEQ. The DNA of the CDR3 is TGTGCCAGCAGCCAAGAGCCGACCCAACCTTGGGATGGCTACACCTTC. Its translation: CASSQEPTQPWDGYTF.

The V gene is TRBV7-9, the J gene TRBJ1-1; TRBD1 aligns across 9 bases. Trimming at V came to 1 base and at J to 1 base, leaving 7 bases not matched to a gene. Germline loops: CDR1 SEHNR, CDR2 FQNEAQ (reference sequence). The CDR3 is 17 residues long. The CDR3 nucleotides read TGTGCCAGCAGCTTAGTTGGGACAGGGAGGAGGAACACTGAAGCTTTCTTT. Translation gives CASSLVGTGRRNTEAFF.

V gene TRBV6-6 combines with J gene TRBJ1-6; no firm D call. V was trimmed by 7 bases and J by 13 bases, leaving 14 bases between them. The CDR3 extends over 12 amino acids. CDR1 MNHNY and CDR2 SVGAGI come from the germline V gene (reference sequence). The CDR3 nucleotides are TGTGCCAGCAAGTTGAGAGAGGCCCCCCTCCACTTT. Protein sequence: CASKLREAPLHF.

The chain combines TRBV25-1 with TRBJ1-6; 8 bases are a match to TRBD1. V gave up 4 bases and J gave up 5 bases; unmatched junction bases: 10. CDR3 length equals 17 residues. Looked up from germline, CDR1 is MGHDK and CDR2 is SYGVNS. The CDR3 DNA follows: TGTGCCAGCAGTGGCCGACAGACAGGGGCCAATAATTCACCCCTCCACTTT. Its translation is CASSGRQTGANNSPLHF. Combining the CDR3 with reference TRBV25-1 and TRBJ1-6 gives the whole variable domain EADIYQTPRYLVIGTGKKITLECSQTMGHDKMYWYQQDPGMELHLIHYSYGVNSTEKGDLSSESTVSRIRTEHFPLTLESARPSHTSQYLCASSGRQTGANNSPLHFGNGTRLTVT.

The chain is built from TRBV11-2 and TRBJ2-1; 13 bases fit TRBD2. Losses at the gene ends were 4 bases for V and 0 bases for J; bases not matched to a gene: 6. From germline, CDR1 is SGHAT and CDR2 FQNNGV. CDR3 length: 18 residues. The CDR3 nucleotides are TGTGCCAGCAGCTCGGGACTAGCGGGGTGGTCCTCCTACAATGAGCAGTTCTTC. This encodes CASSSGLAGWSSYNEQFF.

The chain is built from TRBV25-1 and TRBJ1-3; D is possibly TRBD1 (5 bases). This CDR3 is built from 17 residues. CDR1 and CDR2 (germline): MGHDK, SYGVNS. V was shortened by 6 bases and J by 0 bases, with 18 bases between the two germline ends. CDR3 loop: CASSHSYRRTSGNTIYF. In DNA, the CDR3 is TGTGCCAGCAGCCACTCGTACAGGCGAACCTCTGGAAACACCATATATTTT.

The V and J genes are TRBV11-2 and TRBJ2-2; D possibly corresponds to TRBD1 (6 bases). The CDR3 totals 15 residues. V lost 5 bases to trimming and J lost 1 base, with 11 bases between them. Germline values: CDR1 SGHAT, CDR2 FQNNGV. The CDR3 bases are TGTGCCAGCAGCGACCGGACAGAGAACACCGGGGAGCTGTTTTTT. Translating gives CASSDRTENTGELFF.

This chain links TRBV30 with TRBJ1-1; no firm D call. Germline assignment: CDR1 GTSNPN and CDR2 SVGIG (reference sequence). V gave up 3 bases and J gave up 4 bases, with 12 bases separating them. CDR3 length: 13 amino acids. The CDR3 loop is CAWSKSMVTEAFF. The CDR3 DNA sequence: TGTGCCTGGAGCAAGTCCATGGTCACTGAAGCTTTCTTT. The full variable domain, with the rest looked up from reference TRBV30 and TRBJ1-1, is SQTIHQWPATLVQPVGSPLSLECTVEGTSNPNLYWYRQAAGRGLQLLFYSVGIGQISSEVPQNLSASRPQDRQFILSSKKLLLSDSGFYLCAWSKSMVTEAFFGQGTRLTVV.

The chain recombines TRBV18 with TRBJ2-5, with 8 positions matching TRBD1. The V segment lost 1 base and the J segment 5 bases; nucleotides outside the gene matches: 6. Germline V gene sequence: CDR1 KGHSH, CDR2 LQKENI. This CDR3 is 15 amino acids long. The CDR3 DNA reads TGTGCCAGCTCACCACTTGACAGGGGAACGGAGACCCAGTACTTC. Residues: CASSPLDRGTETQYF.

The chain links TRBV15 to TRBJ2-3; no firm D call. Germline loops: CDR1 LNHNV, CDR2 YYDKDF (reference sequence). The CDR3 loop spans 13 amino acids. Trimming took 0 bases from V and 4 from J, leaving 5 bases between them. The chain's CDR3 is CATSRDGPDTQYF. CDR3 nucleotides: TGTGCCACCAGCAGAGATGGGCCAGATACGCAGTATTTT. Combining the CDR3 with reference TRBV15 and TRBJ2-3 gives the whole variable domain DAMVIQNPRYQVTQFGKPVTLSCSQTLNHNVMYWYQQKSSQAPKLLFHYYDKDFNNEADTPDNFQSRRPNTSFCFLDIRSPGLGDTAMYLCATSRDGPDTQYFGPGTRLTVL.

This clone appeared a few times. The CDR3 loop reads CASSSTGVQRNEKLFF. Written as DNA, the CDR3 is TGTGCCAGCAGCTCAACAGGGGTCCAACGTAATGAAAAACTGTTTTTT. The V gene is TRBV5-4, the J gene TRBJ1-4; TRBD1 matches 7 bases. In germline, CDR1 is SGHNT, CDR2 YYREEE (reference sequence). Trimming at V came to 3 bases and at J to 4 bases, leaving 9 bases not matched to a gene. This CDR3 is built from 16 residues.

The chain employs TRBV2 and TRBJ2-7; 14 nucleotides match TRBD2. This CDR3 region has 14 residues. Germline trimming cut 6 bases from V and 6 bases from J; bases unmatched to any gene: 4. Germline V gives CDR1 SNHLY, CDR2 FYNNEI. In DNA, the CDR3 is TGTGCCAGCAGCGCGGGACTAGCGGGGGTCGAGCAGTACTTC. Protein sequence: CASSAGLAGVEQYF.

CDR3 region: CARSLATGRTEAFF. CDR3 bases: TGTGCCAGAAGCTTGGCCACAGGGAGGACTGAAGCTTTCTTT. V usage is TRBV5-3 and J usage is TRBJ1-1; TRBD1 might be the D (6 bases). TRBV5-3 is an open reading frame, and its role is uncertain. Trimming left V 0 bases short and J 5 bases short, with 11 bases between. This CDR3 has 14 residues.

The chain recombines TRBV6-5 with TRBJ1-2, with TRBD1 identical over 9 bases. Looked up from germline, CDR1 is MNHEY and CDR2 is SVGAGI. With V trimmed by 5 bases and J by 8 bases, 6 bases remained unmatched. This CDR3 region has 13 residues. The CDR3, as DNA: TGTGCCAGCAGTGTAACAGGGGGCTGGGGCTACACCTTC. The encoded protein is CASSVTGGWGYTF.

The rearrangement joins TRBV6-4 to TRBJ2-1, with TRBD2 matching over 8 bases. The CDR3 is 14 amino acids. J lost 9 bases, V lost 1 base, and 5 bases had no gene match. Germline V gene lookup returns CDR1 MRHNA and CDR2 SNTAGT. The CDR3 loop reads CASSDYRGGPEQFF. The CDR3 coding sequence is TGTGCCAGCAGTGACTATCGGGGGGGCCCTGAGCAGTTCTTC.

The V gene is TRBV30, the J gene TRBJ2-2; 12 nucleotides align to TRBD2. With V trimmed by 4 bases and J by 4 bases, 7 bases remained unmatched. This CDR3 has 16 residues. Germline assignment: CDR1 GTSNPN and CDR2 SVGIG (reference sequence). CDR3 sequence: CAWKRTSGMSTGELFF. As DNA, the CDR3 is TGTGCCTGGAAGAGGACTAGCGGGATGAGCACCGGGGAGCTGTTTTTT.

The chain recombines TRBV2 with TRBJ1-2; TRBD1 is a possible D gene (6 bases). CDR3 size: 14 residues. Germline CDR1 SNHLY, CDR2 FYNNEI. The V and J ends lost 3 bases and 4 bases respectively, with 12 bases between them. CDR3 nucleotide sequence: TGTGCCAGCAGTGAGGGGGGCAGCGGCTATGGCTACACCTTC. This codes for CASSEGGSGYGYTF.

The genes are TRBV15 and TRBJ2-5, with D perhaps being TRBD1 or TRBD2 (5 bases each). The CDR3 covers 14 residues. CDR1 and CDR2 (germline): LNHNV, YYDKDF (reference sequence). The V gene lost 1 base and the J gene lost 4 bases, with 10 bases spanning the gap. CDR3 in DNA: TGTGCCACCAGCAGAGGAGGGGTGGCAGAGACCCAGTACTTC. Its protein is CATSRGGVAETQYF.